The 6 T cell receptor beta chains below all came from one sample that was sequenced in a study of human T cells and chemical hapten exposure. Documented time point: healthy volunteer bleed at 2 weeks. Unseparated into fractions, whole blood served as the source from which total RNA was extracted. One entry per CDR3 protein, called by TCRdb with MiXCR from the RACE reads. This sample has around 130,000 distinct CDR3 sequences, with around 8.2% found just once. Source material: whole blood. The receptors originated from a male donor in good health. Some clones in this sample may be carry-over from other donors' samples.

This clonotype was seen more than once but under ten times. The V and J genes are TRBV7-6 and TRBJ1-6, with 10 bases aligning to TRBD1. Trimming removed 5 bases from V and 9 bases from J; junction bases left unmatched: 4. Germline V gene lookup returns CDR1 SGHVS and CDR2 FNYEAQ. CDR3 size: 14 residues. DNA of the CDR3: TGTGCCAGCAGCACGACAGGGGGCTCTTCACCCCTCCACTTT. Its translation: CASSTTGGSSPLHF.

This clonotype occurred many times. The CDR3 DNA follows: TGTGCCAGCAGTATAACTAGCCTCAATGAGCAGTTCTTC. Protein: CASSITSLNEQFF. The rearrangement uses TRBV28 and TRBJ2-1; TRBD2 might be the D (6 bases). V was shortened by 5 bases and J by 6 bases, with 11 bases between the two germline ends. The CDR3 is made up of 13 amino acids. Per germline, CDR1 MDHEN and CDR2 SYDVKM.

Worth noting for this clonotype: A much larger clone lies a single base off, so this may be a read error. The chain recombines TRBV29-1 with TRBJ1-2; D is unclear. CDR1 and CDR2 (germline): SQVTM, ANQGSEA. Trimming stripped 2 bases from V and 8 bases from J, with 9 bases between. This CDR3 is built from 11 residues. CDR3 amino acids: CSVERSVGYTF. The CDR3 DNA follows: TGCAGCGTTGAAAGGTCAGTGGGCTACACCTTC. Full variable domain (outside the CDR3, taken from reference TRBV29-1 and TRBJ1-2): SAVISQKPSRDICQRGTSLTIQCQVDSQVTMMFWYRQQPGQSLTLIATANQGSEATYESGFVIDKFPISRPNLTFSTLTVSNMSPEDSSIYLCSVERSVGYTFGSGTRLTVV.

This clonotype was counted between two and nine times. The chain combines TRBV4-3 with TRBJ2-7; 10 bases align to TRBD2. This CDR3 contains 16 residues. The germline gives CDR1 LGHNA, CDR2 YSLEER. Germline trimming cut 1 base from V and 3 bases from J; bases unmatched to any gene: 6. As DNA, the CDR3 is TGCGCCAGCAGCCAAGTCGCCGGACTAGCGGACTACGAGCAGTACTTC. Residues: CASSQVAGLADYEQYF.

V gene TRBV9 combines with J gene TRBJ1-1; 8 bases are shared with TRBD1. CDR1 is SGDLS, CDR2 YYNGEE, per germline. This CDR3 has 16 amino acids. V lost 0 bases to trimming and J lost 0 bases; unmatched junction nucleotides: 4. CDR3 sequence (DNA): TGTGCCAGCAGCGTAGGCAGGGACAGGATGAACACTGAAGCTTTCTTT. It specifies CASSVGRDRMNTEAFF.

This clonotype has at least ten counts. The rearrangement links TRBV7-3 to TRBJ2-5; D unresolved. The CDR3 is made up of 13 amino acids. Trimming removed 5 bases at V and 1 base at J, with 8 bases between. From germline, CDR1 is SGHTA and CDR2 FQGTGA. CDR3 residues: CASSPSPQETQYF. DNA of the CDR3: TGTGCCAGCAGCCCCTCCCCCCAAGAGACCCAGTACTTC.